Listed below are T cell receptor beta chains from one sample, sequenced in a study of blood T cells in healthy people across ages. From the 5' RACE reads, TCRdb called clonotypes with MiXCR, one entry per CDR3 protein. The table has hundreds of thousands of distinct CDR3 sequences, approximately 48% seen once. The sample consisted of blood. The receptor set was obtained from a man aged 55 to 69 in good health. Both conserved end residues are part of each CDR3. The D gene is left open where the match is weak. For some rows the clone size is stated as once, few or many, or as a class when expanded; others skip it.

>TRBV5-1|-|-|TRBJ2-1
TGCGCCAGCAGCTACGGGACTATCGACAGGGGTGAGCAGTTCTTC
CASSYGTIDRGEQFF
>TRBV14|-|TRBD2|TRBJ2-5
TGTGCCAGCAGCCCCTCTAGGAGGTACGGGGGGGACCTAGAGACCCAGTACTTC
CASSPSRRYGGDLETQYF
>TRBV19|-|-|TRBJ2-5
TGTGCCAGTAGTATAGTGTCCGGGTTGCAAGAGACCCAGTACTTC
CASSIVSGLQETQYF
>TRBV7-9|few|TRBD1|TRBJ2-1
TGTGCCAGCAGCTTGGGGGTTTTGGGACAGACCTACAATGAGCAGTTCTTC
CASSLGVLGQTYNEQFF
>TRBV10-3|few|-|TRBJ1-5
TGTGCCATCAGTGAGTCGGGGGGCAGCCAGCCCCAGCATTTT
CAISESGGSQPQHF
>TRBV19|-|TRBD1|TRBJ2-7
TGTGCCAGTAGTATGGGACAGGGGAGTTACGAGCAGTACTTC
CASSMGQGSYEQYF
>TRBV6-1|-|-|TRBJ1-2
TGTGCCAGCAGTGAAGAAATATACAGGGTCGGCTACACCTTC
CASSEEIYRVGYTF
>TRBV7-8|few|-|TRBJ1-3
TGTGCCAGCAGCTTAGAGGTTAAGGGGGGACCTGGGAACACCATATATTTT
CASSLEVKGGPGNTIYF
>TRBV7-9|-|-|TRBJ1-1
TGTGCCAGCAGCTTAGGTCGTAACAGGGCGGTCACTGAAGCTTTCTTT
CASSLGRNRAVTEAFF
>TRBV12-3/TRBV12-4|-|-|TRBJ1-1
TGTGCCAGCAGTTTCCACGTTGCAGGGTACAGCACTGAAGCTTTCTTT
CASSFHVAGYSTEAFF
>TRBV7-2|-|TRBD2|TRBJ2-5
TGTGCCAGCGGCTCCCATCTAGCGGCGGCCCAGTACTTC
CASGSHLAAAQYF
>TRBV5-1|-|-|TRBJ1-3
TGCGCCAGCAGCGACCGCGGACGGTACGGAAACACCATATATTTT
CASSDRGRYGNTIYF
>TRBV6-2/TRBV6-3|few|-|TRBJ2-1
TGTGCCAGCAGTAGGACCGAAGCCGTGCCTTACAATGAGCAGTTCTTC
CASSRTEAVPYNEQFF
>TRBV28|-|-|TRBJ2-5
TGTGCCAGCAGTTTACATACAGGGTCCCAAGAGACCCAGTACTTC
CASSLHTGSQETQYF
>TRBV15|-|-|TRBJ2-7
TGTGCCACCAGCAGGGCTGACGGATACGAGCAGTACTTC
CATSRADGYEQYF
>TRBV20-1|many|-|TRBJ1-2
TGCAGTGCGCTGGGCAAGTTTAACTATGGCTACACCTTC
CSALGKFNYGYTF
>TRBV7-9|-|-|TRBJ2-1
TGTGCCAGCCGCCGGGCAGGTACCTACAATGAGCAGTTCTTC
CASRRAGTYNEQFF
>TRBV6-5|-|TRBD1|TRBJ2-5
TGTGCCAGCAGTTACAGGGGCGACAGGGCTGAGACCCAGTACTTC
CASSYRGDRAETQYF
>TRBV20-1|few|TRBD1|TRBJ1-2
TGCAGTGCTACCCGGGACAGTCATGGCTACACCTTC
CSATRDSHGYTF
>TRBV10-3|-|-|TRBJ2-5
TGTGCCATCAGTGAGTCGAATGTGGGGGGAATCAGGGAGCAGTACTTC
CAISESNVGGIREQYF
>TRBV4-3|few|-|TRBJ2-7
TGCGCCAGCAGCCAAGACGGGACTGGAACCACCTACGAGCAGTACTTC
CASSQDGTGTTYEQYF
>TRBV6-2/TRBV6-3|-|TRBD1|TRBJ2-2
TGTGCCAGCAATAGGGGGCCGTGGACCGGGGAGCTGTTTTTT
CASNRGPWTGELFF
>TRBV25-1|-|-|TRBJ2-7
TGTGCCAGCCCCCGGGGGCAGGGGAAAGGCTACGAGCAGTACTTC
CASPRGQGKGYEQYF
>TRBV20-1|-|TRBD2|TRBJ2-5
TGCAGTGCTGTAGCGGGCAACGACAATGAGCAGTACTTC
CSAVAGNDNEQYF
>TRBV4-2|few|TRBD1|TRBJ1-2
TGTGCCAGCAGCCAAGGACAGGGGGCCGCCTATGGCTACACCTTC
CASSQGQGAAYGYTF
>TRBV5-1|-|-|TRBJ2-5
TGCGCCAGCAGCTTGGAAGGACTGGACCAAGAGACCCAGTACTTC
CASSLEGLDQETQYF
>TRBV7-9|few|-|TRBJ2-7
TGTGCCAGCAGCTTATCAGGGCGCAATGAGCAGTACTTC
CASSLSGRNEQYF
>TRBV6-5|-|-|TRBJ2-1
TGTGCCAGCTCGACTCCGGGATACAATGAGCAGTTCTTC
CASSTPGYNEQFF
>TRBV20-1|-|TRBD2|TRBJ2-3
TGCAGTGCCGGTAGCGGGGGACGCACAGATATGCAGTATTTT
CSAGSGGRTDMQYF
>TRBV5-1|-|-|TRBJ2-3
TGCGCCAGCAGCTTGGCAGGCCTGTCTCAAGATACGCAGTATTTT
CASSLAGLSQDTQYF
>TRBV7-2|many|-|TRBJ1-2
TGTGCCAGCAGTGCCGGGTACGGCTACACCTTC
CASSAGYGYTF
>TRBV20-1|once|TRBD2|TRBJ2-1
TGCAGTGCGTGGACTAGCGGGGGGAGTAAGGATGAGCAGTTCTTC
CSAWTSGGSKDEQFF
>TRBV11-2|-|-|TRBJ2-7
TGTGCCAGCACCGAGAGATACGAGCAGTACTTC
CASTERYEQYF